The entry below gives a single T cell receptor (beta chain) sequence along with its context. This sample is part of a study of graft-versus-host responses after intestinal transplantation. TCRdb's copy holds only in-frame clones and misses some; the assay was immunoSEQ multiplex PCR. The profile shows approximately 950 clones, 75% to 90% of them singletons. Lymphocytes from graft epithelium and lamina propria were isolated. V lost 5 bases and J lost 5, with 15 bases in between. Germline V gene sequence: CDR1 SGHVS, CDR2 FNYEAQ. CDR3 length: 14 amino acids. This receptor was taken from a human patient who received an intestinal transplant, so some T cells may come from the graft donor. The chain is built from TRBV7-6 and TRBJ1-1; possibly TRBD1 for D (6 bases). Sequenced material: ileum tissue, taken roughly 110 days after intestinal transplant. CDR3 loop: CASSLGGRGTEAFF. CDR3 bases: TGTGCCAGCAGCCTAGGGGGGAGGGGAACTGAAGCTTTCTTT.